These T cell receptor beta chains were read from a single sample in a study of shared clonotypes between healthy human individuals. The assay was immunoSEQ multiplex PCR, and TCRdb's table has in-frame clones only and misses some. The sample consists of 1.4 million or so clones, around 98.5% of them appearing once. Sequencing used naive CD4+ T cells sorted from blood. The receptors stem from a man aged 25 to 40 in good health. Each CDR3 is given with its conserved first and last residue. The order of the fields is clone size, D gene, V gene, J gene, CDR3 DNA, CDR3 protein. D genes are given only for firm matches. Rows give clone size only sometimes, using once, few, many, or a class for an expanded clone.

clone_size: NA; d_call: TRBD1; v_call: TRBV28; j_call: TRBJ2-1; cdr3_nt: TGTGCCAGCAATACAGGGGGCTCGGGTTATGAGCAGTTCTTC; cdr3_aa: CASNTGGSGYEQFF
clone_size: NA; d_call: NA; v_call: TRBV28; j_call: TRBJ2-7; cdr3_nt: TGTGCCAGCAGTGGAGGACGGACCTACGAGCAGTACTTC; cdr3_aa: CASSGGRTYEQYF
clone_size: NA; d_call: NA; v_call: TRBV7-3; j_call: TRBJ2-1; cdr3_nt: TGTGCCAGCAGCTTTGGCTCGGACAATGAGCAGTTCTTC; cdr3_aa: CASSFGSDNEQFF
clone_size: NA; d_call: TRBD1; v_call: TRBV5-6; j_call: TRBJ2-7; cdr3_nt: TGTGCCAGCAGCTTGGGGACAGGGGGGTCCTACGAGCAGTACTTC; cdr3_aa: CASSLGTGGSYEQYF
clone_size: NA; d_call: TRBD2; v_call: TRBV5-4; j_call: TRBJ2-3; cdr3_nt: TGTGCCAGCACCCCGGGACTAGCGGTTACAGATACGCAGTATTTT; cdr3_aa: CASTPGLAVTDTQYF
clone_size: NA; d_call: NA; v_call: TRBV9; j_call: TRBJ2-2; cdr3_nt: TGTGCCAGCAGCAGAAATAGAGGGAGAGCTGACGGGGAGCTGTTTTTT; cdr3_aa: CASSRNRGRADGELFF
clone_size: NA; d_call: NA; v_call: TRBV5-4; j_call: TRBJ2-1; cdr3_nt: TGTGCCAGCAGCTTGTCGGCTCCCTACAATGAGCAGTTCTTC; cdr3_aa: CASSLSAPYNEQFF
clone_size: NA; d_call: NA; v_call: TRBV19; j_call: TRBJ1-2; cdr3_nt: TGTGCCAGTAGTATAGGCCAGATGAACTATGGCTACACCTTC; cdr3_aa: CASSIGQMNYGYTF
clone_size: NA; d_call: TRBD2; v_call: TRBV28; j_call: TRBJ2-7; cdr3_nt: TGTGCCAGCAGTTTAGCGTCGGCGGGAGTGAAATACGAGCAGTACTTC; cdr3_aa: CASSLASAGVKYEQYF
clone_size: NA; d_call: NA; v_call: TRBV11-2; j_call: TRBJ1-3; cdr3_nt: TGTGCCAGCAGCTCCGGTTGGGGCTCTGGAAACACCATATATTTT; cdr3_aa: CASSSGWGSGNTIYF
clone_size: NA; d_call: TRBD2; v_call: TRBV2; j_call: TRBJ2-1; cdr3_nt: TGTGCCAGCAGTGAAAGTCTAGCGGGATGGAAAGGGTCCTACAATGAGCAGTTCTTC; cdr3_aa: CASSESLAGWKGSYNEQFF
clone_size: NA; d_call: TRBD2; v_call: TRBV19; j_call: TRBJ2-7; cdr3_nt: TGTGCCAGTACGCCGTCTCCGGGACTAGCTTACGAGCAGTACTTC; cdr3_aa: CASTPSPGLAYEQYF
clone_size: NA; d_call: NA; v_call: TRBV2; j_call: TRBJ1-1; cdr3_nt: TGTGCCAGCAGTAGTACCACTGAAGCTTTCTTT; cdr3_aa: CASSSTTEAFF
clone_size: NA; d_call: NA; v_call: TRBV5-5; j_call: TRBJ2-3; cdr3_nt: TGTGCCAGCAGCCTGGCGGTTCGCACAGATACGCAGTATTTT; cdr3_aa: CASSLAVRTDTQYF
clone_size: once; d_call: NA; v_call: TRBV30; j_call: TRBJ2-1; cdr3_nt: TGTGCCTGGAGTGGTTCAGGGAAGAATGAGCAGTTCTTC; cdr3_aa: CAWSGSGKNEQFF
clone_size: NA; d_call: NA; v_call: TRBV9; j_call: TRBJ2-3; cdr3_nt: TGTGCCAGCAGCGTAGTATCCCGCACAGATACGCAGTATTTT; cdr3_aa: CASSVVSRTDTQYF
clone_size: NA; d_call: NA; v_call: TRBV27; j_call: TRBJ1-4; cdr3_nt: TGTGCCAGCAGTCCCATTCGAGGACTGTTTTTT; cdr3_aa: CASSPIRGLFF
clone_size: NA; d_call: TRBD2; v_call: TRBV5-1; j_call: TRBJ2-5; cdr3_nt: TGCGCCAGCAGCTTGGCCGGAGCGGGAGGGCAAGAGACCCAGTACTTC; cdr3_aa: CASSLAGAGGQETQYF
clone_size: NA; d_call: NA; v_call: TRBV18; j_call: TRBJ2-7; cdr3_nt: TGTGCCAGCTCACCACGTGGGACACTTTCGGTCGTTGGTCTCTACGAGCAGTACTTC; cdr3_aa: CASSPRGTLSVVGLYEQYF
clone_size: once; d_call: NA; v_call: TRBV28; j_call: TRBJ2-1; cdr3_nt: TGTGCCAGCAGTTTATTTCGGACAGCCGGGACTTCAGCCTACAATGAGCAGTTCTTC; cdr3_aa: CASSLFRTAGTSAYNEQFF
clone_size: few; d_call: NA; v_call: TRBV7-9; j_call: TRBJ1-1; cdr3_nt: TGTGCCAGCAGCTTAGGCGGGGATTCGAACACTGAAGCTTTCTTT; cdr3_aa: CASSLGGDSNTEAFF
clone_size: NA; d_call: TRBD2; v_call: TRBV29-1; j_call: TRBJ2-1; cdr3_nt: TGCAGCGTTGTCCTAGGGACTAGGTATGAGGAGCAGTTCTTC; cdr3_aa: CSVVLGTRYEEQFF
clone_size: NA; d_call: NA; v_call: TRBV5-8; j_call: TRBJ2-7; cdr3_nt: TGTGCCAGCAGCTTGGACGCGCGGGGCCCCGGAGACGAGCAGTACTTC; cdr3_aa: CASSLDARGPGDEQYF
clone_size: once; d_call: NA; v_call: TRBV4-3; j_call: TRBJ2-5; cdr3_nt: TGCGCCAGCAGCCAATCCGTGAGCCAAGAGACCCAGTACTTC; cdr3_aa: CASSQSVSQETQYF
clone_size: NA; d_call: NA; v_call: TRBV30; j_call: TRBJ2-1; cdr3_nt: TGTGCCTGTTACGGTTACAATGAGCAGTTCTTC; cdr3_aa: CACYGYNEQFF
clone_size: NA; d_call: NA; v_call: TRBV29-1; j_call: TRBJ2-1; cdr3_nt: TGCAGCGGCGTCGCAGGGGGGAATGAGCAGTTCTTC; cdr3_aa: CSGVAGGNEQFF
clone_size: NA; d_call: TRBD1; v_call: TRBV7-2; j_call: TRBJ2-3; cdr3_nt: TGTGCCAGCAGCTTAAGCAGGGGGCATGCAGATACGCAGTATTTT; cdr3_aa: CASSLSRGHADTQYF
clone_size: NA; d_call: NA; v_call: TRBV4-1; j_call: TRBJ1-3; cdr3_nt: TGCGCCAGCAGCCACAGGGATTTCGGAAACACCATATATTTT; cdr3_aa: CASSHRDFGNTIYF
clone_size: NA; d_call: NA; v_call: TRBV5-1; j_call: TRBJ2-2; cdr3_nt: TGCGCCAGCAGCTCCTCGACAGTGAACACCGGGGAGCTGTTTTTT; cdr3_aa: CASSSSTVNTGELFF
clone_size: NA; d_call: NA; v_call: TRBV21-1; j_call: TRBJ2-2; cdr3_nt: TGTGCCAGCAGCATCATAAGGGACAGACCTAACACCGGGGAGCTGTTTTTT; cdr3_aa: CASSIIRDRPNTGELFF
clone_size: NA; d_call: NA; v_call: TRBV6-4; j_call: TRBJ2-1; cdr3_nt: TGTGCCAGCAGTGAAGGAACGTACAATGAGCAGTTCTTC; cdr3_aa: CASSEGTYNEQFF
clone_size: NA; d_call: NA; v_call: TRBV28; j_call: TRBJ2-7; cdr3_nt: TGTGCCAGCAGTAATAGCGGACAATCCTCCTACGAGCAGTACTTC; cdr3_aa: CASSNSGQSSYEQYF
clone_size: once; d_call: NA; v_call: TRBV10-2; j_call: TRBJ2-1; cdr3_nt: TGCGCCAGCAGAAGTGGGGTCGCGGGACCCGTCTCCTACAATGAGCAGTTCTTC; cdr3_aa: CASRSGVAGPVSYNEQFF
clone_size: NA; d_call: TRBD1; v_call: TRBV5-1; j_call: TRBJ1-5; cdr3_nt: TGCGCCAGCAGCCCTGGGACAGGGAATAGCAATCAGCCCCAGCATTTT; cdr3_aa: CASSPGTGNSNQPQHF
clone_size: NA; d_call: NA; v_call: TRBV5-1; j_call: TRBJ2-1; cdr3_nt: TGCGCCAGCAGCCCCTCCTTGAAGGATGAGCAGTTCTTC; cdr3_aa: CASSPSLKDEQFF
clone_size: NA; d_call: NA; v_call: TRBV4-3; j_call: TRBJ2-7; cdr3_nt: TGCGCCAGCAGCCAAGATGCCCCCCCCGGGTCAGCCTACGAGCAGTACTTC; cdr3_aa: CASSQDAPPGSAYEQYF
clone_size: NA; d_call: NA; v_call: TRBV14; j_call: TRBJ2-7; cdr3_nt: TGTGCCAGCAGCCAAGTAGGGTCCTCCCGCGAGCAGTACTTC; cdr3_aa: CASSQVGSSREQYF
clone_size: once; d_call: NA; v_call: TRBV5-4; j_call: TRBJ2-1; cdr3_nt: TGTGCCAGCAGCTTGGATCTAGCGATCAATGAGCAGTTCTTC; cdr3_aa: CASSLDLAINEQFF
clone_size: NA; d_call: NA; v_call: TRBV7-6; j_call: TRBJ2-5; cdr3_nt: TGTGCCAGCACCCCAGTCGCGTCTTTCCAAGAGACCCAGTACTTC; cdr3_aa: CASTPVASFQETQYF
clone_size: NA; d_call: NA; v_call: TRBV28; j_call: TRBJ2-1; cdr3_nt: TGTGCCAGCAGTTTGCTCCAAGCTCAGACCCTCAATGAGCAGTTCTTC; cdr3_aa: CASSLLQAQTLNEQFF
clone_size: NA; d_call: TRBD2; v_call: TRBV9; j_call: TRBJ2-3; cdr3_nt: TGTGCCAGCAGCGTGTTAGCGGGTCCTACAGATACGCAGTATTTT; cdr3_aa: CASSVLAGPTDTQYF
clone_size: once; d_call: NA; v_call: TRBV7-7; j_call: TRBJ2-3; cdr3_nt: TGTGCCAGCAGCTTAGAGGTCGGAGGGGTAAATACGCAGTATTTT; cdr3_aa: CASSLEVGGVNTQYF
clone_size: NA; d_call: NA; v_call: TRBV29-1; j_call: TRBJ2-1; cdr3_nt: TGCAGCGTTGTTTGGGATCTTCCCAACAATGAGCAGTTCTTC; cdr3_aa: CSVVWDLPNNEQFF
clone_size: NA; d_call: NA; v_call: TRBV12-5; j_call: TRBJ1-3; cdr3_nt: TGTGCTAGTGGTTCCTCTGGAAACACCATATATTTT; cdr3_aa: CASGSSGNTIYF
clone_size: NA; d_call: TRBD2; v_call: TRBV9; j_call: TRBJ2-1; cdr3_nt: TGTGCCAGCAGCGTAGGAGGACTAGCGGTGTCCTACAATGAGCAGTTCTTC; cdr3_aa: CASSVGGLAVSYNEQFF
clone_size: NA; d_call: TRBD2; v_call: TRBV5-1; j_call: TRBJ2-7; cdr3_nt: TGCGCCAGCAGCCGCCTCACTAGCGAGTTCTACGAGCAGTACTTC; cdr3_aa: CASSRLTSEFYEQYF
clone_size: NA; d_call: NA; v_call: TRBV27; j_call: TRBJ2-3; cdr3_nt: TGTGCCAGCAGTTTTTTGGGATTCGGGAGCACAGATACGCAGTATTTT; cdr3_aa: CASSFLGFGSTDTQYF
clone_size: NA; d_call: NA; v_call: TRBV4-1; j_call: TRBJ2-3; cdr3_nt: TGCGCCAGCAGCCAAACAGATACGCAGTATTTT; cdr3_aa: CASSQTDTQYF